This TCR beta chain was sequenced in a study of a mutant IDH1 vaccine in newly diagnosed glioma. Whole-study context: Administration of eight vaccinations to patients took place in weeks 1, 3, 5, 7, 11, 15, 19, 23. In some groups vaccination began 4-6 weeks post-radiotherapy; others received it with temozolomide. Treated individuals were approximately 60% male and approximately 38% female, averaging approximately 40 years of age.

Time point here: week 23, last vaccination. Every single dose of the vaccine, 300 ug of mutant IDH1 20-mer peptide, came with topical imiquimod. This clone was counted only a few times. The antigen is undetermined. Germline values: CDR1 LNHDA, CDR2 SQIVND (reference sequence). The V end was cut by 3 bases, the J end by 1 base, with 10 bases between. The CDR3 extends over 16 amino acids. Repertoires were generated with immunoSEQ multiplex PCR, while TCRdb's copy carries only in-frame clones and drops some. The profile covers about 43,000 clones, with about 88% appearing a single time and about 2.4% taken by the ten largest.

The source was PBMCs, collected from a glioma patient whose treatment included an IDH1 peptide vaccine. The source is a woman between 18 and 30 years old with glioma. Some clones in this sample may be carry-over from other donors' samples. The V call is TRBV19, the J call TRBJ2-6; D might be TRBD1 (5 bases). The CDR3 bases are TGTGCCAGTAGTATCGTGGGGCTTTCTGGGGCCAACGTCCTGACTTTC. Protein: CASSIVGLSGANVLTF.